The rows below give T cell receptor beta chains drawn from one sample of a study of response to subunit inactivated influenza vaccine. TCRdb reprocessed the RT-PCR reads via MiXCR and lists one record per CDR3 protein. The sample shows approximately 500,000 distinct CDR3 sequences, roughly 23% of them seen only once. The same data also contributed to another study, on T cells expressing NK-cell markers.

The sequencing here drew on CD4+ T cells sorted from PBMCs, taken 12 days after vaccination. All receptors derive from a man aged 50-60 years who received an inactivated influenza vaccine. Both conserved end residues are part of each CDR3. D genes are given only for firm matches. The size field is filled for only some rows; it gives once, few, many or a size class.

v_gene	abundance	d_gene	j_gene	CDR3aa	CDR3nt
TRBV6-1	.	.	TRBJ2-7	CASSTPRSYEQYF	TGTGCCAGCAGTACGCCCCGCTCCTACGAGCAGTACTTC
TRBV20-1	few	.	TRBJ2-3	CSALTGAPSTDTQYF	TGCAGTGCCCTAACAGGAGCTCCCAGCACAGATACGCAGTATTTT
TRBV29-1	many	.	TRBJ2-7	CSVGTAGEQYF	TGCAGCGTTGGGACAGCGGGCGAGCAGTACTTC
TRBV3-1	.	TRBD1	TRBJ1-2	CASLTGTGGFQYGYTF	TGTGCCAGCCTTACCGGGACAGGGGGCTTTCAGTATGGCTACACCTTC
TRBV6-1	.	TRBD2	TRBJ2-2	CASNRLAGRTGELFF	TGTGCCAGCAACAGACTAGCGGGCCGCACCGGGGAGCTGTTTTTT
TRBV6-5	many	.	TRBJ2-3	CASRQGSSGTDTQYF	TGTGCCAGCCGTCAGGGGTCTAGTGGCACAGATACGCAGTATTTT
TRBV12-3/TRBV12-4	.	.	TRBJ1-1	CASSLAYGGTEAFF	TGTGCCAGCAGTTTAGCGTATGGGGGCACTGAAGCTTTCTTT
TRBV7-2	.	.	TRBJ1-2	CASSLRGERYGYTF	TGTGCCAGCAGCTTAAGGGGTGAACGCTATGGCTACACCTTC
TRBV14	.	TRBD1	TRBJ2-1	CASSPWSQGAFEQFF	TGTGCCAGCAGCCCGTGGTCACAGGGGGCGTTTGAGCAGTTCTTC
TRBV5-1	many	TRBD2	TRBJ2-1	CASSLRGSGNVFYNEQFF	TGCGCCAGCAGCTTGCGCGGTAGCGGGAACGTATTCTACAATGAGCAGTTCTTC
TRBV20-1	.	.	TRBJ2-7	CSARELTRFQEQYF	TGCAGTGCTAGAGAGCTGACTAGATTTCAGGAGCAGTACTTC
TRBV7-6	.	.	TRBJ2-2	CASSLVWGGVLSGELFF	TGTGCCAGCAGCTTAGTATGGGGGGGCGTTCTGTCCGGGGAGCTGTTTTTT